This TCR beta chain was identified in a study of blood T cell repertoires in COVID-19. In the original processing: Reference gene primers were amplified, and this amplification served to estimate nucleated cell counts. TCRdb keeps only in-frame clones here, not all; method: immunoSEQ multiplex PCR. V, J and clone size are those of that table, while D and trimming were read from the DNA. The sample consists of under 150,000 clones, approximately 80% of them appearing once. Sequences were obtained from peripheral blood. This sequence was found in a man aged 55 to 70 with active or convalescent COVID-19.

CDR3 DNA sequence: TGTGCCAGCAGTTTAAGGACAGCAAGCGAAGCTTTCTTT. It is translated as CASSLRTASEAFF. This chain connects TRBV12-3 or TRBV12-4 to TRBJ1-1; the D gene is possibly TRBD1 (6 bases). V lost 2 bases and J 8 bases, leaving 12 bases between the germline ends. This CDR3 has 13 residues.